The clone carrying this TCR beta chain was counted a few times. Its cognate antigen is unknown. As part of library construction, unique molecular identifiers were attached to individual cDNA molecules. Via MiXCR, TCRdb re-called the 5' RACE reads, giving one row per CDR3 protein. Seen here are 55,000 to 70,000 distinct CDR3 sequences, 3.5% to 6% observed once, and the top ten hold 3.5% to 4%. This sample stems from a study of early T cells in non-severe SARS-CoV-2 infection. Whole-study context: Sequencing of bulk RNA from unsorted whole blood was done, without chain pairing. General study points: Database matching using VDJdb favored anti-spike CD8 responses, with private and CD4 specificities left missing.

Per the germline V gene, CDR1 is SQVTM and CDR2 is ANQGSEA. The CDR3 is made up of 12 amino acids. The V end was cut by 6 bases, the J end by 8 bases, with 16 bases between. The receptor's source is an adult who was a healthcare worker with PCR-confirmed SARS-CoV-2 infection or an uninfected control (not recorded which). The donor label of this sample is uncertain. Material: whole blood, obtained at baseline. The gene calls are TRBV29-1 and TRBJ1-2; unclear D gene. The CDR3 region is CSVRTDFGGYTF. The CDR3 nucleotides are TGCAGCGTCAGGACTGATTTCGGAGGCTACACCTTC.